These 19 T cell receptor beta chains were sequenced from one sample in a study of T cells in Graves' hyperthyroidism and ophthalmopathy. Amplified TCR beta CDR3 regions derived from RNA transcripts. During a first-round RT-PCR of the TCR CDR3, the HTBI primer set was used. TCRdb reanalysed the multiplex PCR reads using MiXCR and keeps one entry per CDR3 protein. The sample contains about 640,000 distinct CDR3 sequences, roughly 20% of which appear only once. Sequenced sample: blood. These receptors were collected from a man aged 25 to 40 with Graves' ophthalmopathy.

The V gene is TRBV7-2, the J gene TRBJ2-7, with TRBD1 matching 11 bases. The V gene's germline CDR1 is SGHTA and CDR2 FQGNSA. Losses at the gene ends were 5 bases for V and 5 bases for J; bases not matched to a gene: 5. The CDR3 is 14 residues long. The CDR3 loop reads CASSAGQGGHEQYF. The CDR3 DNA reads as TGTGCCAGCAGCGCGGGACAGGGGGGACACGAGCAGTACTTC.

There are a few counts of this clonotype. The chain couples TRBV20-1 to TRBJ1-5; 7 bases line up with TRBD1. Germline-derived CDR1 and CDR2 are DFQATT and SNEGSKA (reference sequence). Losses at the gene ends were 4 bases for V and 4 bases for J; bases not matched to a gene: 4. The CDR3 covers 13 residues. The CDR3 region is CSATGTDNQPQHF. CDR3 in DNA: TGCAGTGCTACCGGGACAGATAATCAGCCCCAGCATTTT.

The J gene is TRBJ2-7, the V gene TRBV7-9; TRBD1 is a possible D gene (5 bases). The CDR3 is 15 residues long. CDR1 and CDR2 from the germline V gene are SEHNR and FQNEAQ (reference sequence). V lost 4 bases and J 0 bases, leaving 13 bases between the germline ends. For the CDR3, the DNA is TGTGCCAGCAGCTACCCAACAGACAGCTCCTACGAGCAGTACTTC. Amino acids: CASSYPTDSSYEQYF.

This clonotype was counted between two and nine times. The chain recombines TRBV25-1 with TRBJ1-1; a weak D match, TRBD1 (6 bases). The CDR3 is 13 residues long. Germline V gives CDR1 MGHDK, CDR2 SYGVNS. With 7 bases removed from V and 4 bases from J, the gap between germline ends came to 13 bases. The CDR3 DNA follows: TGTGCCAGCACCGGGGGCTCGGCCACTGAAGCTTTCTTT. This encodes CASTGGSATEAFF.

The chain employs TRBV5-1 and TRBJ2-2; D not certain. V dropped 3 bases and J dropped 3 bases, with 15 bases sitting between them. The length of the CDR3 is 16 residues. The germline CDR1 and CDR2 sequences are SGHRS and YFSETQ. The CDR3 sequence: CASSSQMMADTGELFF. CDR3 bases: TGCGCCAGCAGCTCGCAGATGATGGCGGACACCGGGGAGCTGTTTTTT.

J is TRBJ2-3 and V is TRBV27; the D gene is possibly TRBD2 (5 bases). The germline V gene has CDR1 MNHEY and CDR2 SMNVEV (reference sequence). The V end was cut by 3 bases, the J end by 2 bases, with 18 bases between. The CDR3 covers 17 residues. Written as DNA, the CDR3 is TGTGCCAGCAGTTTTGGTTGGGTAGCGAGAAACACAGATACGCAGTATTTT. This encodes CASSFGWVARNTDTQYF.

A remark on this clonotype: A much larger clone lies a single base off, so this may be a read error. The rearrangement uses TRBV27 and TRBJ1-1; a weak D match, TRBD1 (5 bases). CDR1 is MNHEY, CDR2 SMNVEV, per germline (reference sequence). CDR3 size: 14 residues. Between the trimmed V and J ends, which lost 6 bases and 3 bases, there was a span of 14 bases. The chain's CDR3 is CASRRMRGDTEAFF. The CDR3 DNA reads as TGTGCCAGCAGACGGATGAGGGGAGACACTGAAGCTTTCTTT.

This clonotype was seen repeatedly, ten times or more. The chain uses TRBV28 and TRBJ1-5; D remains ambiguous. Germline CDR1 is MDHEN and CDR2 is SYDVKM. This CDR3 is built from 13 residues. The germline V and J ends were trimmed by 2 bases and 7 bases, with 9 bases remaining between them. The CDR3: CASSLMVGQPQHF. The CDR3 nucleotides read TGTGCCAGCAGTTTAATGGTCGGACAGCCCCAGCATTTT.

This clonotype occurred many times. This chain uses TRBV14 with TRBJ1-1; D is ambiguous. Trimming left V 4 bases short and J 1 base short, with 10 bases between. Germline V gives CDR1 SGHDN, CDR2 FVKESK. The length of the CDR3 is 14 residues. The CDR3 DNA is TGTGCCAGCAGCCCCCCGGACGGGAACACTGAAGCTTTCTTT. Its translation is CASSPPDGNTEAFF.

This clonotype has at least ten counts. The J gene is TRBJ2-7, the V gene TRBV3-1; 14 nucleotides match TRBD2. The germline CDR1 and CDR2 sequences are LGHDT and YNNKEL (reference sequence). The CDR3 has 16 amino acids. J was trimmed by 2 bases and V by 4 bases; bases with no gene match: 4. The CDR3 DNA follows: TGTGCCAGCAGCCGTTCGACTAGCGGGAGGGCCTACGAGCAGTACTTC. The encoded protein is CASSRSTSGRAYEQYF.

The chain links TRBV5-1 to TRBJ2-7; D possibly corresponds to TRBD2 (6 bases). Germline CDR1 reads SGHRS; CDR2 reads YFSETQ. V was cut by 0 bases and J by 6 bases, with 22 bases left in between. The CDR3 runs to 17 residues. Here the CDR3 reads CASSLVGTGPAGTEQYF. The CDR3 DNA reads TGCGCCAGCAGCTTGGTCGGGACGGGCCCGGCGGGGACCGAGCAGTACTTC.

This clonotype was counted ten times or more. The chain joins TRBV7-2 to TRBJ2-7; the D gene is possibly TRBD1 (6 bases). CDR3 size: 16 residues. Germline V lookup: CDR1 SGHTA, CDR2 FQGNSA. V lost 1 base and J lost 4, with 17 bases in between. CDR3 nucleotide sequence: TGTGCCAGCAGCTTAGGGCAGGGGATGGGGACGTACGAGCAGTACTTC. This encodes CASSLGQGMGTYEQYF.

CDR3 sequence reads: CASSLGTGAAIQYF. The CDR3 DNA is TGTGCCAGCAGCTTAGGGACAGGAGCGGCTATTCAGTACTTC. The chain joins TRBV7-8 to TRBJ2-4, with TRBD1 matching over 7 bases. The trim removed 1 base at V and 10 bases at J, leaving 7 bases unmatched. The CDR3 has 14 residues. Germline loops: CDR1 SGHVS, CDR2 FQNEAQ.

This clonotype was counted many times. V usage is TRBV20-1 and J usage is TRBJ2-7, with 9 bases that match TRBD1. The V gene end was trimmed by 0 bases and the J gene end by 2 bases; junction bases not matched to a gene: 8. Germline V gives CDR1 DFQATT, CDR2 SNEGSKA (reference sequence). This CDR3 spans 16 amino acids. The chain's CDR3 is CSARDIGQGRAYEQYF. CDR3 DNA sequence: TGCAGTGCTAGAGATATTGGACAGGGGAGGGCCTACGAGCAGTACTTC.

The chain joins TRBV5-1 to TRBJ2-5; D assignment may be TRBD1 or TRBD2 (5 bases each). CDR3 size: 16 residues. V was shortened by 5 bases and J by 4 bases, with 21 bases between the two germline ends. Germline V CDR1 and CDR2: SGHRS, YFSETQ. The CDR3 DNA reads TGCGCCAGCAGGGTAGTTTACAGGAGACGGGGAGAGACCCAGTACTTC. Translating it yields CASRVVYRRRGETQYF. Looking up the rest from reference TRBV5-1 and TRBJ2-5 gives the full variable domain: KAGVTQTPRYLIKTRGQQVTLSCSPISGHRSVSWYQQTPGQGLQFLFEYFSETQRNKGNFPGRFSGRQFSNSRSEMNVSTLELGDSALYLCASRVVYRRRGETQYFGPGTRLLVL.

The rearrangement uses TRBV6-2 or TRBV6-3 and TRBJ2-7; 9 bases map to TRBD1. CDR3 length: 12 amino acids. Unmatched junction bases numbered 3, after V lost 5 bases and J lost 7 bases. The V gene's germline CDR1 is MNHEY and CDR2 SVGEGT. CDR3 in DNA: TGTGCCAGCAGTGGGACAGGGCGGGAGCAGTACTTC. Translation: CASSGTGREQYF.

The sample holds many counts of this clonotype. CDR3: CASSGTSGSLSGEQYF. As DNA, the CDR3 is TGTGCCAGCAGCGGGACTAGCGGGAGTTTGTCCGGCGAGCAGTACTTC. This chain joins TRBV28 and TRBJ2-7; 14 bases fit TRBD2. CDR1 and CDR2 (germline): MDHEN, SYDVKM. The CDR3 runs 16 residues. V was clipped by 6 bases and J by 6 bases; unmatched bases: 10. Based on the CDR3 plus reference TRBV28 and TRBJ2-7, the full variable domain is DVKVTQSSRYLVKRTGEKVFLECVQDMDHENMFWYRQDPGLGLRLIYFSYDVKMKEKGDIPEGYSVSREKKERFSLILESASTNQTSMYLCASSGTSGSLSGEQYFGPGTRLTVT.

The rearrangement links TRBV18 to TRBJ2-1; TRBD2 matches 12 bases. The junction had 6 bases not matched to a gene; V was cut back by 3 bases and J by 6 bases. In germline, CDR1 is KGHSH, CDR2 LQKENI. CDR3 length equals 16 residues. The CDR3 region has the DNA TGTGCCAGCTCACCCCAGACACTAGCGGGAGGCAATGAGCAGTTCTTC. Amino acid sequence: CASSPQTLAGGNEQFF.

The chain carries TRBV5-1 and TRBJ2-3, with 12 bases identical to TRBD2. V lost 2 bases to trimming and J lost 4 bases; unmatched junction nucleotides: 5. Germline CDR1 reads SGHRS; CDR2 reads YFSETQ. This CDR3 is 16 amino acids long. The CDR3 sequence: CASSFGLAGNADTQYF. In DNA form, the CDR3 reads TGCGCCAGCAGCTTCGGACTAGCGGGAAATGCAGATACGCAGTATTTT.